This T cell receptor (beta chain) was sequenced in a study of cytomegalovirus exposure and HLA in healthy donors. Clones were sequenced by immunoSEQ multiplex PCR, and TCRdb holds only the in-frame ones, with some missing. The sample contains some 110,000 clones, more than 85% of which appear only once. This CDR3 has 14 amino acids. V lost 4 bases, J lost 5 bases, and 14 bases lay in between. Germline values: CDR1 MNHNS, CDR2 SASEGT. This receptor was obtained from a man aged 18 to 29 in good health and CMV-seropositive. The chain combines TRBV6-1 with TRBJ2-5, with D possibly matching TRBD1 (6 bases). The sequencing sample was made of PBMCs. CDR3 bases: TGTGCCAGCAGTGGGCAGGGGACGGACGAGACCCAGTACTTC. Amino acids: CASSGQGTDETQYF.